The clone carrying this TCR beta chain showed up just a few times. The antigen is not known. A CD45RO/CCR7/CD25/CD127/CD95/CD27 panel sorted naive, central memory, regulatory and stem cell-like memory CD4+ cells. The CDR3 has 13 residues. Germline V lookup: CDR1 SGHNT, CDR2 YYREEE (reference sequence). V was trimmed by 0 bases and J by 4 bases, leaving 4 bases between them. The isolated RNA, all of it, was reverse transcribed, so expressed TCRB transcripts were what got sequenced. Sequenced by immunoSEQ multiplex PCR; TCRdb stores in-frame clones only, minus some. The sample holds hundreds of thousands of clones, 11% to 15% seen once. The data originate from a study of beta chain features in type 1 diabetes. Across the study: In age, gender and cell yields, patients were similar to healthy donors. Examined across all samples were about 110,000,000 sorted cells. The study's findings and limits: Patients with Type 1 diabetes showed moderately but significantly shorter TCRB CDR3s in all four CD4+ subsets. Diminished insertions and augmented deletions at VDJ junctions characterized type 1 diabetes patients.

The sequence derives from a man younger than 35 with type 1 diabetes. The J gene is TRBJ1-4, the V gene TRBV5-4; D gene ambiguous. The sequencing sample was made of naive CD4+ T cells from blood. In DNA, the CDR3 is TGTGCCAGCAGCTTGGAAAGTAATGAAAAACTGTTTTTT. It is translated as CASSLESNEKLFF.